These T cell receptor beta chains were read from a single sample in a study of HIV-infected children after antiretroviral therapy interruption. TCRdb used MiXCR to reprocess the 3' RACE reads, holding one entry per CDR3 protein. This table has more than 75,000 distinct CDR3 sequences, about 6.3% appearing once. This material consisted of CD45RA+ CD4+ T cells from PBMCs, pooled from several time points, taken from a donor given antiretroviral therapy, either interrupted or continuous. The source of these receptors is a pool of human donors with HIV. Each CDR3 is given with its conserved first and last residue. The D gene is left open where the match is weak. Clone size is given for some rows only: seen once, a few or many times, or a class if the clone is expanded.

CDR3 DNA,CDR3 protein,J gene,V gene,clone size,D gene
TGTGCCAGTAGTATCTTTAGCGGGGGAAGCACAGATACGCAGTATTTT,CASSIFSGGSTDTQYF,TRBJ2-3,TRBV19,few,TRBD2
TGCAGCGTTGAAGAGGCAGGGCCCTGGGGGGCTTTCTTT,CSVEEAGPWGAFF,TRBJ1-1,TRBV29-1,many,NA
TGTGCTAGTGGTTTGGTACGAAGCGTCCAAATGACGCAGTATTTT,CASGLVRSVQMTQYF,TRBJ2-3,TRBV12-5,many,NA
TGTGCCAGCAGTGTCCTCGAGGAGCCCCAGCATTTT,CASSVLEEPQHF,TRBJ1-5,TRBV2,many,NA
TGTGCCTGGAGTCTACGCTGGGGGGTTTATGCTGAGCAGTTCTTC,CAWSLRWGVYAEQFF,TRBJ2-1,TRBV30,many,NA
TGTGCCATCAAAGGACAGGGGGCCGTGATGGAGACCCAGTACTTC,CAIKGQGAVMETQYF,TRBJ2-5,TRBV10-3,many,TRBD1
TGTGCCAGCAGCTTGTCTAGGGGTGGGCACAATTTGGAGACCCAGTACTTC,CASSLSRGGHNLETQYF,TRBJ2-5,TRBV5-8,many,NA
TGCAGCGTTGGGGGGGGGAGGGGGGACTCCTACAATGAGCAGTTCTTC,CSVGGGRGDSYNEQFF,TRBJ2-1,TRBV29-1,few,NA
TGTGCCAGCAGTGAAGTGACAGGGCGGTCTGGCTACACCTTC,CASSEVTGRSGYTF,TRBJ1-2,TRBV6-1,many,TRBD1
TGTGCCAGCACCTCTGGTCAGGAGCAGTTCTTC,CASTSGQEQFF,TRBJ2-1,TRBV6-6,many,NA
TGCGCCAGCAGCTTGCTAGCGGGGGAGTCTGAGCAGTTCTTC,CASSLLAGESEQFF,TRBJ2-1,TRBV5-1,many,TRBD2
TGTGCCAGCAGTGAGTGGCGGAGCACAGATACGCAGTATTTT,CASSEWRSTDTQYF,TRBJ2-3,TRBV6-1,many,NA
TGTGCCAGCAGTCTTCGCGGGGTTTTAAAGGATACGCAGTATTTT,CASSLRGVLKDTQYF,TRBJ2-3,TRBV12-3/TRBV12-4,many,NA
TGCAGCGTTGAAGATCCCAGTTTCAAAAACATTCAGTACTTC,CSVEDPSFKNIQYF,TRBJ2-4,TRBV29-1,many,NA
TGTGCCAGCAGCCAACGAGGATTAGGCACTGAAGCTTTCTTT,CASSQRGLGTEAFF,TRBJ1-1,TRBV4-2,NA,NA
TGTGCCAGCACCCCCTGGAGGAATTCACCCCTCCACTTT,CASTPWRNSPLHF,TRBJ1-6,TRBV28,NA,NA
TGTGCCAGCAGTGTTCCGTTTCAGCGCTTTAACTATGGCTACACCTTC,CASSVPFQRFNYGYTF,TRBJ1-2,TRBV2,few,NA
TGTGCCTGGAGTTTAGGGGCCGAGCAGTACTTC,CAWSLGAEQYF,TRBJ2-7,TRBV30,many,NA
TGTGCCAGCAGCGCTCTAGCGGGGGGCACAGATACGCAGTATTTT,CASSALAGGTDTQYF,TRBJ2-3,TRBV5-4,few,TRBD2
TGTGCCAGCAGCTTATCAGGGAGGCCCTCTTTTAACTATGGCTACACCTTC,CASSLSGRPSFNYGYTF,TRBJ1-2,TRBV7-9,few,NA
TGTGCCAGCAGCTCCCAGACCGGGGTCTATGGCTACACCTTC,CASSSQTGVYGYTF,TRBJ1-2,TRBV28,many,NA
TGTGCCAGCAGCCAAGCTCCGGGGAGATTACCCCAGTTCTTC,CASSQAPGRLPQFF,TRBJ2-1,TRBV3-1,few,NA
TGTGCCAGCTCACGCCTAGAAGCGGGGAACACTGAAGCTTTCTTT,CASSRLEAGNTEAFF,TRBJ1-1,TRBV18,many,NA
TGTGCCAGCAGTGAAATGGGACAGAGTTCCTACGAGCAGTACTTC,CASSEMGQSSYEQYF,TRBJ2-7,TRBV2,many,TRBD1
TGTGCCAGCAGCTCCTATAATTGGTATGAGCAGTTCTTC,CASSSYNWYEQFF,TRBJ2-1,TRBV7-9,many,NA
TGTGCCAGCAGCCAAGACATACATTCACCCCTCCACTTT,CASSQDIHSPLHF,TRBJ1-6,TRBV4-2,NA,NA
TGTGCCACCGCGGCCAGGGGGCAACTCGGACAGCCCCAGCATTTT,CATAARGQLGQPQHF,TRBJ1-5,TRBV15,many,TRBD1
TGTGCCAGCAGCCATGACAGGGGAAGCCAAGGCGGCTACACCTTC,CASSHDRGSQGGYTF,TRBJ1-2,TRBV14,few,TRBD1
TGTGCCAGCAGAACAGATGATAATTCACCCCTCCACTTT,CASRTDDNSPLHF,TRBJ1-6,TRBV5-6,NA,NA
TGTGCCAGCAGTTCTTTTCGGCTCTGGGGACAGGGAGGTTCGAACACTGAAGCTTTCTTT,CASSSFRLWGQGGSNTEAFF,TRBJ1-1,TRBV6-5,many,TRBD1
TGCAGCTACCTGCGGGACCCCTGGAACACTGAAGCTTTCTTT,CSYLRDPWNTEAFF,TRBJ1-1,TRBV29-1,many,NA
TGCAGTGCTAGAGCAACTAGCGGGAGGGCCACAGATACGCAGTATTTT,CSARATSGRATDTQYF,TRBJ2-3,TRBV20-1,many,TRBD2
TGTGCCAGTAGTTCTCGACACTATAGCAATCAGCCCCAGCATTTT,CASSSRHYSNQPQHF,TRBJ1-5,TRBV19,many,NA
TGCAGCGTAGTCATCCCCCGTACGACCCAGTACTTC,CSVVIPRTTQYF,TRBJ2-5,TRBV29-1,few,NA
TGCAGTGCAAAAGGTCGTCTAGCGGGGCCGCCTAGCACAGATACGCAGTATTTT,CSAKGRLAGPPSTDTQYF,TRBJ2-3,TRBV20-1,many,TRBD2
TGTGCCTTTACAGGGGATCAGCCCCAGCATTTT,CAFTGDQPQHF,TRBJ1-5,TRBV30,few,TRBD1
TGTGCCAGCAGCCGTACGGGACTGACGAACACCGGGGAGCTGTTTTTT,CASSRTGLTNTGELFF,TRBJ2-2,TRBV13,many,NA
TGTGCCAGCAGCCCGGAAGCTAGCGGGAGAGGGAGCGAGCAGTACTTC,CASSPEASGRGSEQYF,TRBJ2-7,TRBV7-8,many,TRBD2
TGTGCCAGCAGCTTTCAGGGATTGAGGTTCGGCCAAGAGACCCAGTACTTC,CASSFQGLRFGQETQYF,TRBJ2-5,TRBV7-8,many,NA
TGTGCCAACAATCAAGGGGGCCCTTCCTGGGAGCAGTACTTC,CANNQGGPSWEQYF,TRBJ2-7,TRBV7-4,many,TRBD1
TGCGCCAGTGAACCGGGACAGGGCAAGGCAGATACGCAGTATTTT,CASEPGQGKADTQYF,TRBJ2-3,TRBV5-1,many,TRBD1
TGCGCCAGCAGCCTACAGGGCAGGGAGACCCAGTACTTC,CASSLQGRETQYF,TRBJ2-5,TRBV5-1,NA,NA
TGCGCCAGCAAAAGTTTAGCCAAAAACATTCAGTACTTC,CASKSLAKNIQYF,TRBJ2-4,TRBV5-1,NA,NA
TGTGCCAGCAGTGGCCGGGGGTGGACCGGGGAGCTGTTTTTT,CASSGRGWTGELFF,TRBJ2-2,TRBV25-1,many,NA
TGCGCCAGCAGCCAACTTGGGGGAGTCGGAGCGTCCTACGAGCAGTACTTC,CASSQLGGVGASYEQYF,TRBJ2-7,TRBV5-1,many,NA
TGTGCCAGCAGGGGGACAATAGTTACTGAAGCTTTCTTT,CASRGTIVTEAFF,TRBJ1-1,TRBV5-5,many,NA
TGCGCCAGCAGCTTCCAGGTCCCAGTAATCATGAACACTGAAGCTTTCTTT,CASSFQVPVIMNTEAFF,TRBJ1-1,TRBV5-1,NA,NA
TGTGCCAGCAGCCCCCGACTAGCGGGGCGGCCACACATTCAGTACTTC,CASSPRLAGRPHIQYF,TRBJ2-4,TRBV7-2,NA,TRBD2
TGTGCCAGCAGGGGCGGGGGCGAGCAGTACTTC,CASRGGGEQYF,TRBJ2-7,TRBV7-2,NA,TRBD2
TGTGCCACCAGTGATTTCCGGGTTAACTATGGCTACACCTTC,CATSDFRVNYGYTF,TRBJ1-2,TRBV24-1,many,NA
TGTGCCAGCAGTTCACAGGGTAGAATGCCCGGGGAGCTGTTTTTT,CASSSQGRMPGELFF,TRBJ2-2,TRBV28,few,NA
TGTGCCAGCAGCTCCGGGACAGGGAACACCGGGGAGCTGTTTTTT,CASSSGTGNTGELFF,TRBJ2-2,TRBV12-3/TRBV12-4,many,TRBD1
TGTGCCAGCAGCCAAGTCGGGCAGGGGGAAGATACGCAGTATTTT,CASSQVGQGEDTQYF,TRBJ2-3,TRBV3-1,many,TRBD1
TGTGCCAGCAGATTCCTAACAGGGGACGGGCAGTTCTTC,CASRFLTGDGQFF,TRBJ2-1,TRBV12-3/TRBV12-4,many,TRBD1